This is a list of T cell receptor beta chains from one sample in a study of blood T cell repertoires in COVID-19. Generated by immunoSEQ multiplex PCR, the TCRdb table keeps only in-frame clones and is missing some. The table records about 84,000 clones, about 83% of them present only once. Sequencing was done on a sample of peripheral blood. Every receptor here comes from a woman older than 75 with acute or convalescent COVID-19. CDR3s include the opening cysteine and the closing phenylalanine or tryptophan. Each record gives: D gene, clone size, J gene, CDR3 length, V gene, CDR3 DNA, CDR3 protein. The D gene is left open where the match is weak. Size is omitted from some rows. Given values are once, few, many or a class for expanded clones.

TRBD1 | NA | TRBJ2-5 | 13 | TRBV7-8 | TGTGCCAGCAGCCACAGGGGTCCCGAGACCCAGTACTTC | CASSHRGPETQYF
NA | NA | TRBJ1-5 | 14 | TRBV2 | TGTGCCAGCGCGGACAGCTGGAGCAATCAGCCCCAGCATTTT | CASADSWSNQPQHF
TRBD1 | NA | TRBJ1-5 | 13 | TRBV12-3/TRBV12-4 | TGTGCCAGCAGAAGACAGGGATATTGGCCCCAGCATTTT | CASRRQGYWPQHF
TRBD2 | NA | TRBJ2-7 | 15 | TRBV5-8 | TGTGCCAGCAGCTTGCGGACTAGCGGCTCCTACGAGCAGTACTTC | CASSLRTSGSYEQYF
NA | NA | TRBJ2-7 | 15 | TRBV28 | TGTGCCAGCAGCCAGGGGCCTCTTCTATACTACGAGCAGTACTTC | CASSQGPLLYYEQYF
NA | NA | TRBJ2-3 | 15 | TRBV4-3 | TGCGCCAGCAGCCGCATTTACTCTAGCACAGATACGCAGTATTTT | CASSRIYSSTDTQYF
TRBD1 | NA | TRBJ2-2 | 15 | TRBV5-1 | TGCGCCAGCAGGGCCGGGACAGGGGTCACCGGGGAGCTGTTTTTT | CASRAGTGVTGELFF
TRBD2 | NA | TRBJ2-3 | 15 | TRBV5-1 | TGCGCCAGCGGGGTTACGGGACTATCCACAGATACGCAGTATTTT | CASGVTGLSTDTQYF
NA | NA | TRBJ1-1 | 13 | TRBV28 | TGTGCCAGCAGTTTGTACGGGGTCGCTGAAGCTTTCTTT | CASSLYGVAEAFF
TRBD1 | few | TRBJ1-5 | 14 | TRBV3-1/TRBV3-2 | TGTGCCAGCAGCCACTCAGGGGGCAGTCAGCCCCAGCATTTT | CASSHSGGSQPQHF
NA | NA | TRBJ2-3 | 15 | TRBV10-1 | TGCGCCAGCAGTGATTCGGGCAGGGGCACAGATACGCAGTATTTT | CASSDSGRGTDTQYF
NA | many | TRBJ2-3 | 12 | TRBV7-8 | TGTGCCAGCAGCCAAGGGGCGGTTACGCAGTATTTT | CASSQGAVTQYF
TRBD2 | NA | TRBJ2-7 | 16 | TRBV19 | TGTGCCAGTAGCCCCTGGGCCCCTAGCGGGAGTAATTTGCAGTACTTC | CASSPWAPSGSNLQYF